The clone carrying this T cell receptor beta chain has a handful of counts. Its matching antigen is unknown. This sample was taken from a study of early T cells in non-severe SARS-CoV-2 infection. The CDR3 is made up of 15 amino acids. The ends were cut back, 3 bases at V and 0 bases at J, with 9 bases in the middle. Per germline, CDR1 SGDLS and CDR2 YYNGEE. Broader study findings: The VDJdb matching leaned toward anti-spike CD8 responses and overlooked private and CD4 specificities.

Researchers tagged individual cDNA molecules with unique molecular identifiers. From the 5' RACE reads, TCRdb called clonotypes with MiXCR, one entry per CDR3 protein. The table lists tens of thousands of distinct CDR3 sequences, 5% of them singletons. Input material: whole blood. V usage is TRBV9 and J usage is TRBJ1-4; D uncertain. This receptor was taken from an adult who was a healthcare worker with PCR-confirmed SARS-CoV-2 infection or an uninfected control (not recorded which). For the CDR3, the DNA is TGTGCCAGCAGCGCCGGACCCACAACTAATGAAAAACTGTTTTTT. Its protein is CASSAGPTTNEKLFF. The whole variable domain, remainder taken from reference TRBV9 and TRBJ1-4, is DSGVTQTPKHLITATGQRVTLRCSPRSGDLSVYWYQQSLDQGLQFLIQYYNGEERAKGNILERFSAQQFPDLHSELNLSSLELGDSALYFCASSAGPTTNEKLFFGSGTQLSVL.